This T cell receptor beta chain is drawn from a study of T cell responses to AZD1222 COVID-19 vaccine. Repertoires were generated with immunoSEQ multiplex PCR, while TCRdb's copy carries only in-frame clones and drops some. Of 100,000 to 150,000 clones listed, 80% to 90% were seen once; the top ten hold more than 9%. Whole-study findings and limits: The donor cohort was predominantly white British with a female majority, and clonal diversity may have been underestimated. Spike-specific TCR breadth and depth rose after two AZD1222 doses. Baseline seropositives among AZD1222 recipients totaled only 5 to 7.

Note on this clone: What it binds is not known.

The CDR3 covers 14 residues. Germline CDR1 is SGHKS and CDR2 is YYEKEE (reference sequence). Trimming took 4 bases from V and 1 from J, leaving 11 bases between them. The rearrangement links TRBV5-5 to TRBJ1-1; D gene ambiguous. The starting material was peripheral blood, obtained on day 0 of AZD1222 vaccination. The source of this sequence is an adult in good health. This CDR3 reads CASSTGPSNTEAFF. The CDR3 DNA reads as TGTGCCAGCAGCACCGGGCCTTCGAACACTGAAGCTTTCTTT.